What follows are 9 T cell receptor beta chains derived from one specimen sequenced in a study of T cell repertoires in cytomegalovirus infection. A single record per CDR3 protein comes from TCRdb applying MiXCR to the reads. The profile shows 300,000 or so distinct CDR3 sequences, about 23% of them singletons. The sequenced sample consisted of PBMCs. These receptor sequences come from a human donor in good health (CMV status not recorded). Some clones in this sample may be carry-over from other donors' samples.

The chain is built from TRBV6-6 and TRBJ2-7; 7 bases are shared with TRBD2. With 6 bases clipped from V and 2 bases from J, the junction kept 10 bases outside the gene matches. CDR1 is MNHNY and CDR2 is SVGAGI in the germline V gene (reference sequence). This CDR3 region has 15 residues. CDR3 residues: CASRGGTQNPYEQYF. CDR3 nucleotides: TGTGCCAGCAGGGGGGGGACCCAAAATCCCTACGAGCAGTACTTC.

The chain uses TRBV2 and TRBJ1-5; 7 nucleotides align to TRBD1. V gave up 4 bases and J gave up 6 bases; unmatched junction bases: 12. The CDR3 contains 16 residues. The V gene's germline CDR1 is SNHLY and CDR2 FYNNEI. The CDR3 sequence: CASSASIRGGSQPQHF. CDR3 sequence (DNA): TGTGCCAGCAGTGCTTCGATCAGGGGGGGCAGTCAGCCCCAGCATTTT.

This sequence joins TRBV5-4 and TRBJ2-5; tentatively, D is TRBD2 (5 bases). This CDR3 comprises 15 residues. V dropped 4 bases and J dropped 0 bases, with 13 bases sitting between them. Germline loops: CDR1 SGHNT, CDR2 YYREEE (reference sequence). Here the CDR3 DNA reads TGTGCCAGCAGCGCGGACGGGATATACCAAGAGACCCAGTACTTC. It specifies CASSADGIYQETQYF.

This clonotype was found many times. This chain links TRBV7-2 with TRBJ1-5; D is uncertain. Deletions cut 5 bases from V and 4 bases from J, with 3 bases between. Germline V gene lookup returns CDR1 SGHTA and CDR2 FQGNSA. This CDR3 is 11 amino acids long. CDR3 sequence (DNA): TGTGCCAGCAGCAGGAATCAGCCCCAGCATTTT. It yields the protein CASSRNQPQHF.

The chain uses TRBV20-1 and TRBJ2-3; 9 bases fit TRBD2. V dropped 5 bases and J dropped 5; count of bases not matched to a gene: 14. CDR3 length equals 16 residues. Looked up from germline, CDR1 is DFQATT and CDR2 is SNEGSKA (reference sequence). The CDR3 DNA is TGCAGTGCTGGAGGGGGAAGGACTAGCGCTGGAGATACGCAGTATTTT. It codes for CSAGGGRTSAGDTQYF.

V usage is TRBV7-2 and J usage is TRBJ1-1; D ambiguous. Per germline, CDR1 SGHTA and CDR2 FQGNSA. The ends were cut back, 3 bases at V and 0 bases at J, with 8 bases in the middle. The CDR3 loop spans 14 amino acids. CDR3 in amino acids: CASSFQHMNTEAFF. CDR3 in DNA: TGTGCCAGCAGCTTTCAACACATGAACACTGAAGCTTTCTTT.

The CDR3: CASSEDRGLPLDEQYF. For the CDR3, the DNA is TGTGCCAGCAGTGAGGACAGGGGGCTTCCCCTAGACGAGCAGTACTTC. The V gene is TRBV28, the J gene TRBJ2-7; TRBD1 aligns across 11 bases. The CDR3 consists of 16 residues. The V gene's germline CDR1 is MDHEN and CDR2 SYDVKM. The V and J ends lost 5 bases and 5 bases, in that order; junction bases with no gene match: 11. The variable domain in full, completed from reference TRBV28 and TRBJ2-7, reads DVKVTQSSRYLVKRTGEKVFLECVQDMDHENMFWYRQDPGLGLRLIYFSYDVKMKEKGDIPEGYSVSREKKERFSLILESASTNQTSMYLCASSEDRGLPLDEQYFGPGTRLTVT.

The sample holds a few counts of this clonotype. V and J are TRBV6-2 or TRBV6-3 and TRBJ2-2, with 7 bases fitting TRBD1. Germline lookup yields CDR1 MNHEY and CDR2 SVGEGT. This CDR3 comprises 14 residues. The trim removed 9 bases at V and 5 bases at J, leaving 9 bases unmatched. The CDR3 DNA reads TGTGCCAGTATCCGGGACAGACAAACCGGGGAGCTGTTTTTT. Translation gives CASIRDRQTGELFF.

This clonotype was observed many times. This chain connects TRBV12-3 or TRBV12-4 to TRBJ1-1, with TRBD1 matching over 9 bases. V lost 8 bases and J lost 4; bases outside the gene matches: 8. This CDR3 spans 14 amino acids. CDR3 loop: CASGLQGASTEAFF. DNA for the CDR3: TGTGCCAGCGGCCTACAGGGGGCGTCCACTGAAGCTTTCTTT.